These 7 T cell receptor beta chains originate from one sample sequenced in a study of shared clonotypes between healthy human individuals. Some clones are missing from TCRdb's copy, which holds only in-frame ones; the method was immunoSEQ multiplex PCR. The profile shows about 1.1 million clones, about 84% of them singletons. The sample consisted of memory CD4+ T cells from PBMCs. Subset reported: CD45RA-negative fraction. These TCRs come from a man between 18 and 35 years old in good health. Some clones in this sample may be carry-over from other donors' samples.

Here the CDR3 reads CSVGQPEYTF. For the CDR3, the DNA is TGCAGCGTTGGACAGCCCGAGTACACCTTC. The V and J genes are TRBV29-1 and TRBJ1-2; D perhaps matches TRBD1 (5 bases). V was trimmed by 4 bases and J by 11 bases, leaving 11 bases between them. This CDR3 is 10 amino acids long. CDR1 SQVTM and CDR2 ANQGSEA come from the germline V gene.

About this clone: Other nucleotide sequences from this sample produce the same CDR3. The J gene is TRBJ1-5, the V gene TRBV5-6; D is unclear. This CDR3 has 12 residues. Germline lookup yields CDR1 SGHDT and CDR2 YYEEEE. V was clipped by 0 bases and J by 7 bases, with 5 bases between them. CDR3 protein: CASSLVNQPQHF. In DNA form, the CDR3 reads TGTGCCAGCAGCTTGGTAAACCAGCCCCAGCATTTT.

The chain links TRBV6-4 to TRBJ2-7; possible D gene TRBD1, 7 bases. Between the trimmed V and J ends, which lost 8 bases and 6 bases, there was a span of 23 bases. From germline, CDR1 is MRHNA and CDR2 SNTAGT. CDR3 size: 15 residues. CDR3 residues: CASGRGQGRTGEQYF. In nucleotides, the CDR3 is TGTGCCAGCGGTAGGGGGCAGGGGAGGACGGGCGAGCAGTACTTC.

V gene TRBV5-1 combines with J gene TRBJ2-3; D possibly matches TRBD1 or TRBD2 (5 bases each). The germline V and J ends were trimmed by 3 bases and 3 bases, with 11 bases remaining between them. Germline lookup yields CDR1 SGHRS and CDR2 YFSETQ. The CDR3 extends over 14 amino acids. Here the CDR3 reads CASSWDQSTDTQYF. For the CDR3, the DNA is TGCGCCAGCAGCTGGGACCAAAGTACAGATACGCAGTATTTT.

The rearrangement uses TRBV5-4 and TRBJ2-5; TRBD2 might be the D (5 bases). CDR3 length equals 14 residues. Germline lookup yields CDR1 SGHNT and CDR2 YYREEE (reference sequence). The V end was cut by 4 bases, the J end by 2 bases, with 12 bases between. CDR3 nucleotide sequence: TGTGCCAGCAGCCGCGGACTGGAACAAGAGACCCAGTACTTC. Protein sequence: CASSRGLEQETQYF.

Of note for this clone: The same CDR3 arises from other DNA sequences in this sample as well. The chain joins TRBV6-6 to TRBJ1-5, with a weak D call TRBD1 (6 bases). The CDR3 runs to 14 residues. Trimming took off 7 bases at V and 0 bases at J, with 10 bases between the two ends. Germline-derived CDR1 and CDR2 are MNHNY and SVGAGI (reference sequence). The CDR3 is CASTQGYSNQPQHF. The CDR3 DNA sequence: TGTGCCAGCACCCAGGGGTATAGCAATCAGCCCCAGCATTTT.

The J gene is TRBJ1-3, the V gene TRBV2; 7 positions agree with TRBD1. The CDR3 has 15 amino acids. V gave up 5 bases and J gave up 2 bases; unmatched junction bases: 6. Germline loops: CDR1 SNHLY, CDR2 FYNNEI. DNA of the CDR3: TGTGCCAGCAGTCCCTCCAGGGGGACTGGAAACACCATATATTTT. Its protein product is CASSPSRGTGNTIYF.